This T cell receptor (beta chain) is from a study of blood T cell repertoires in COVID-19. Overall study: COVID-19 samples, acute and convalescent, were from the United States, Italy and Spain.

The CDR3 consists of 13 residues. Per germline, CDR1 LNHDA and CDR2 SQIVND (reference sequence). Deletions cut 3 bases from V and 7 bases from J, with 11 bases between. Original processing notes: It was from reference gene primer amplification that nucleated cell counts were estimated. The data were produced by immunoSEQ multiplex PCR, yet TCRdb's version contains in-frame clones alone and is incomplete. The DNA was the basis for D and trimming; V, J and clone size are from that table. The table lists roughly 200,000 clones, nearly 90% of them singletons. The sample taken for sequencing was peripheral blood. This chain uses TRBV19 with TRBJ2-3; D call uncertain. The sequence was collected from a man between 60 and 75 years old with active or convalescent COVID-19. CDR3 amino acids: CASSITFPNTQYF. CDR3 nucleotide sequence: TGTGCCAGTAGTATCACATTTCCGAATACGCAGTATTTT.